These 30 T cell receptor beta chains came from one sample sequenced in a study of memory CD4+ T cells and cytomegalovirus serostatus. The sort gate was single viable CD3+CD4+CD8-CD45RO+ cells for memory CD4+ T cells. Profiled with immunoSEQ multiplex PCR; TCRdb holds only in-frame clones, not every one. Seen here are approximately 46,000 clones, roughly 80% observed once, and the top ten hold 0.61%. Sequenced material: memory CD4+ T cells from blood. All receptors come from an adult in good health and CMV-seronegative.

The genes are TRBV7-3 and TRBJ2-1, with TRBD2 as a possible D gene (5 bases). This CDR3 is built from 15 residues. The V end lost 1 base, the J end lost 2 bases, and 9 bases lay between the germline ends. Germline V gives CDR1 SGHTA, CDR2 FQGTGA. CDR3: CASSLSPSPYNEQFF. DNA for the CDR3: TGTGCCAGCAGCTTAAGTCCTAGCCCCTACAATGAGCAGTTCTTC.

The CDR3 DNA is TGTGCCAGCAGTTCAGGGGTTCTACGGAATTCACCCCTCCACTTT. Its translation: CASSSGVLRNSPLHF. The chain has TRBV13 and TRBJ1-6, with a weak D call TRBD1 (6 bases). The CDR3 is 15 amino acids. The V end lost 6 bases, the J end lost 7 bases, and 16 bases lay between the germline ends. Germline CDR1 is PRHDT and CDR2 is FYEKMQ (reference sequence).

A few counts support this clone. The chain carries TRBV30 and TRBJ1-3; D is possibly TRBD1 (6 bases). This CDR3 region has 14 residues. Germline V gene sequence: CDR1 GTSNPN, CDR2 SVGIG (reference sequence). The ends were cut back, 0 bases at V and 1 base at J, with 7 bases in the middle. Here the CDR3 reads CAWSVQGSGNTIYF. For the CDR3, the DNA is TGTGCCTGGAGTGTACAGGGATCTGGAAACACCATATATTTT.

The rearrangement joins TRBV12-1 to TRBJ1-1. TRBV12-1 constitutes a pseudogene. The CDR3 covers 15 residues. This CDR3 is CASSRGENMNTEAFF. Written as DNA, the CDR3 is TGTGCCAGCAGCCGGGGGGAGAATATGAACACTGAAGCTTTCTTT.

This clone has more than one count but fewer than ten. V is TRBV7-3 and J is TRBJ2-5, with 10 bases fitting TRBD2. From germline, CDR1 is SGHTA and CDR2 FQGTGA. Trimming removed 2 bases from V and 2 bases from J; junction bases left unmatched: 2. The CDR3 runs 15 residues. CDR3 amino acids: CASSLGLAVQETQYF. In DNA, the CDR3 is TGTGCCAGCAGCTTAGGACTAGCGGTGCAAGAGACCCAGTACTTC.

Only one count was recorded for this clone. DNA of the CDR3: TGCGCCAGCAGCTTAACGCCCGGGACAGCTTTTACTAGCACAGATACGCAGTATTTT. Translation: CASSLTPGTAFTSTDTQYF. The chain has TRBV5-1 and TRBJ2-3; 7 bases fit TRBD1. Germline-derived CDR1 and CDR2 are SGHRS and YFSETQ. V was pared by 2 bases and J by 0 bases, with 15 bases of the junction left unmatched. The CDR3 is 19 residues long.

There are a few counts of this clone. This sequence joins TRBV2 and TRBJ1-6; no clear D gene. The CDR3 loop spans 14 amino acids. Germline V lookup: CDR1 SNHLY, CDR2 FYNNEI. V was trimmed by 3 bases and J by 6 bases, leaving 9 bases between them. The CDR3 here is CASSEIQINSPLHF. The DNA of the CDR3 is TGTGCCAGCAGTGAGATACAAATTAATTCACCCCTCCACTTT.

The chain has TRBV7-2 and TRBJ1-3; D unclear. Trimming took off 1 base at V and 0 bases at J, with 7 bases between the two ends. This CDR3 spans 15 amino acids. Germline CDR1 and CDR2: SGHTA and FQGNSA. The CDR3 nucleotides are TGTGCCAGCAGCTTAGGGTCTAGCTCTGGAAACACCATATATTTT. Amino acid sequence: CASSLGSSSGNTIYF. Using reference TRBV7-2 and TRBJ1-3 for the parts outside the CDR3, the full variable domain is GAGVSQSPSNKVTEKGKDVELRCDPISGHTALYWYRQSLGQGLEFLIYFQGNSAPDKSGLPSDRFSAERTGGSVSTLTIQRTQQEDSAVYLCASSLGSSSGNTIYFGEGSWLTVV.

The CDR3, as DNA: TGTGCCAGCAGCTTATTACACCCGAATTCACCCCTCCACTTT. Protein: CASSLLHPNSPLHF. The chain combines TRBV7-9 with TRBJ1-6, with D unresolved. The germline CDR1 and CDR2 sequences are SEHNR and FQNEAQ (reference sequence). V gave up 2 bases and J gave up 7 bases, with 9 bases separating them. The CDR3 length is 14 residues.

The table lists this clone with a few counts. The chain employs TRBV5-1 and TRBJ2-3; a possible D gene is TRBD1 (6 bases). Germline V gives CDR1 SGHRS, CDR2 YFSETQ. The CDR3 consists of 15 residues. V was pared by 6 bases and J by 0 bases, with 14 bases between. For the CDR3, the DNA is TGCGCCAGCAATCCGGACAGTACAAGCACAGATACGCAGTATTTT. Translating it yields CASNPDSTSTDTQYF.

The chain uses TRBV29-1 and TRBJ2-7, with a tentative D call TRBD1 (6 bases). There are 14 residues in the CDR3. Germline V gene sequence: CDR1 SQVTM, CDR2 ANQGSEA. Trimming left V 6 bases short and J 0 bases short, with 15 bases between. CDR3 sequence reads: CSVLYQDSSYEQYF. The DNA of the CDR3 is TGCAGCGTCCTTTACCAGGACAGCTCCTACGAGCAGTACTTC.

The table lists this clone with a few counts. The CDR3 nucleotides are TGTGCCAGCTCACCAGGGACTGGAAACACCATATATTTT. The encoded protein is CASSPGTGNTIYF. This chain connects TRBV18 to TRBJ1-3; D remains unclear. V was pared by 2 bases and J by 2 bases, with 4 bases between. The CDR3 runs 13 residues. The V gene's germline CDR1 is KGHSH and CDR2 LQKENI.

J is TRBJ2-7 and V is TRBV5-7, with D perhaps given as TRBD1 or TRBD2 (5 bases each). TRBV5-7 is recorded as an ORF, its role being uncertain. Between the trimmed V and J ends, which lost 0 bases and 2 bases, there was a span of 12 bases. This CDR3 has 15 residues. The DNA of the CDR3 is TGTGCCAGCAGCTTGGCCGGGACGCACCCCTACGAGCAGTACTTC. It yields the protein CASSLAGTHPYEQYF.

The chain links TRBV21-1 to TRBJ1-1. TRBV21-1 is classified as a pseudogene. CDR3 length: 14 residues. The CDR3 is CASSKKKPGTEAFF. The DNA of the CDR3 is TGTGCCAGCAGCAAAAAGAAGCCGGGAACTGAAGCTTTCTTT.

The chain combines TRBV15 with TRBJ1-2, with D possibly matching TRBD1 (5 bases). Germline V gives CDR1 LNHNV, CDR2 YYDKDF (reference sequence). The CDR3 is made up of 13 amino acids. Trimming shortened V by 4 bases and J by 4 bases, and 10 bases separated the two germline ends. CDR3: CATSTGTAYGYTF. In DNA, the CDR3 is TGTGCCACCAGCACTGGGACCGCCTATGGCTACACCTTC. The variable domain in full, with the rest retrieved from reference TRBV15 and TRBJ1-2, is DAMVIQNPRYQVTQFGKPVTLSCSQTLNHNVMYWYQQKSSQAPKLLFHYYDKDFNNEADTPDNFQSRRPNTSFCFLDIRSPGLGDTAMYLCATSTGTAYGYTFGSGTRLTVV.

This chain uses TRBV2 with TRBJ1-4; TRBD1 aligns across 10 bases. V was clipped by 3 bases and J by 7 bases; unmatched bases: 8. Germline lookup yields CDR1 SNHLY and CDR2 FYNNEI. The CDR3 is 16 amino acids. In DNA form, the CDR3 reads TGTGCCAGCAGTGATGCCTGGGACAGGGGTGCTGAAAAACTGTTTTTT. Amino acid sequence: CASSDAWDRGAEKLFF.

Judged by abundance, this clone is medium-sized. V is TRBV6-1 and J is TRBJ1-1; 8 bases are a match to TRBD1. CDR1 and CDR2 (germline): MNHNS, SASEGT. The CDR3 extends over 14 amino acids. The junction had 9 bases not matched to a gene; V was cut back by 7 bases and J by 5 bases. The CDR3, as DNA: TGTGCCAGCATACTGGACAGGGTTGTTACTGAAGCTTTCTTT. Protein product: CASILDRVVTEAFF.

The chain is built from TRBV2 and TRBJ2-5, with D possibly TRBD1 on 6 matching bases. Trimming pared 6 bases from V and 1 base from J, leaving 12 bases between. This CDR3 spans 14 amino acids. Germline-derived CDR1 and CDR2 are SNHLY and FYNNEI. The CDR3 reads CASSWDNVQETQYF. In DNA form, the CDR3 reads TGTGCCAGCAGCTGGGACAACGTCCAAGAGACCCAGTACTTC.

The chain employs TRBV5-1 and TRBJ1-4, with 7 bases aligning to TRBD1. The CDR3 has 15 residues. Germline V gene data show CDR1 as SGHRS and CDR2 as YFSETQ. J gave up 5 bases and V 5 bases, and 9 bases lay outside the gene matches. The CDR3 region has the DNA TGCGCCAGCAGTCCCACAGGGGTGATAAATGAAAAACTGTTTTTT. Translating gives CASSPTGVINEKLFF.

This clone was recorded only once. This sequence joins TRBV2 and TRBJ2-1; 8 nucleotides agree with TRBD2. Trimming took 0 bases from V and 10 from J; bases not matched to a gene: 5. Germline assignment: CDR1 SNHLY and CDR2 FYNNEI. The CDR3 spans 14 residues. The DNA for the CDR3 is TGTGCCAGCAGTGAAGCCCGGGGGGGGGTCGAGCAGTTCTTC. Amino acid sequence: CASSEARGGVEQFF.

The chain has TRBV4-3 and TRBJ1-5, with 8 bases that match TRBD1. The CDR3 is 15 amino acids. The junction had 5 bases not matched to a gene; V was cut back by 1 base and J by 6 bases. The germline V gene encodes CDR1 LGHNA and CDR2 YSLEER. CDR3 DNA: TGCGCCAGCAGCCAAGGACAGGGGATTGGTCAGCCCCAGCATTTT. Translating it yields CASSQGQGIGQPQHF.

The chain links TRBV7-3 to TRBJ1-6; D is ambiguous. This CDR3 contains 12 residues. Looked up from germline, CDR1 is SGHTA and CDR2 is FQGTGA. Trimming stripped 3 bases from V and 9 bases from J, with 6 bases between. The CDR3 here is CASSFPGSPLHF. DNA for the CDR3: TGTGCCAGCAGCTTTCCCGGTTCACCCCTCCACTTT.

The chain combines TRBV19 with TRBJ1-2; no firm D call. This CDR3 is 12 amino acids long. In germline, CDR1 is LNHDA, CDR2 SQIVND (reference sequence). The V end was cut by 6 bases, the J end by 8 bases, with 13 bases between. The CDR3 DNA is TGTGCCAGTAGCCCACAAGGTGACGGCTACACCTTC. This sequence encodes CASSPQGDGYTF.

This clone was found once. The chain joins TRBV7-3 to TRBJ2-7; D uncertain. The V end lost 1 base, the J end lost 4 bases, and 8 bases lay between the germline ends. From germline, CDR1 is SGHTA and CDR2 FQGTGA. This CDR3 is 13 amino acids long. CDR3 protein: CASSLKKGYEQYF. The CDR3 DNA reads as TGTGCCAGCAGCTTAAAGAAGGGTTACGAGCAGTACTTC.

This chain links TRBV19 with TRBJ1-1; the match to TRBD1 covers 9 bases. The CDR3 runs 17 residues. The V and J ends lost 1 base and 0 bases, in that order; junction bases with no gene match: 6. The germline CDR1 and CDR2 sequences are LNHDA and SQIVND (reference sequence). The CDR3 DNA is TGTGCCAGTAGTATAGGCGGGACAGGGAAACTGAACACTGAAGCTTTCTTT. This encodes CASSIGGTGKLNTEAFF.

CDR3 bases: TGTGCCAGCAGCCCCGGACCAGACTCTGGAAACACCATATATTTT. Protein: CASSPGPDSGNTIYF. This chain joins TRBV7-7 and TRBJ1-3; D is unclear. Per the germline V gene, CDR1 is SSHAT and CDR2 is FNYEAQ (reference sequence). The CDR3 length is 15 residues. Trimming took off 5 bases at V and 0 bases at J, with 11 bases between the two ends.

The CDR3 loop is CASSRGLGDGEQFF. The CDR3 nucleotides are TGTGCCAGCAGCCGGGGACTAGGCGACGGGGAGCAGTTCTTC. The chain employs TRBV7-2 and TRBJ2-1; TRBD2 agrees at 8 bases. The V and J ends lost 5 bases and 10 bases, in that order; junction bases with no gene match: 10. The CDR3 loop spans 14 amino acids. Germline CDR1 is SGHTA and CDR2 is FQGNSA.

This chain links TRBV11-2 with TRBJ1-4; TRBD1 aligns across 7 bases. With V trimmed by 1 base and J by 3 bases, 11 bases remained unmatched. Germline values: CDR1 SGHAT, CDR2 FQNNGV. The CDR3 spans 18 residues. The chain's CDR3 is CASSLAMQGVRANEKLFF. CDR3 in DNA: TGTGCCAGCAGCTTAGCCATGCAGGGGGTTAGGGCTAATGAAAAACTGTTTTTT.

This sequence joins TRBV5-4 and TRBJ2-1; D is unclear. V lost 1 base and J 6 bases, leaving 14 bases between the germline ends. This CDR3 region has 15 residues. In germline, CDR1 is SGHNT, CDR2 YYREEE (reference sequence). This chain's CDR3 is CASSLRLVRTNEQFF. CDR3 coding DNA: TGTGCCAGCAGCTTGCGCCTAGTTAGGACCAATGAGCAGTTCTTC.

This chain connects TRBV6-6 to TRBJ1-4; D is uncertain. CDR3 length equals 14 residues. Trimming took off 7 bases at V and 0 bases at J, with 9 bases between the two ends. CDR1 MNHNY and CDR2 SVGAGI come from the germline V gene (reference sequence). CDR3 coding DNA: TGTGCCAGCACACAGAGGGCAACTAATGAAAAACTGTTTTTT. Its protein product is CASTQRATNEKLFF.